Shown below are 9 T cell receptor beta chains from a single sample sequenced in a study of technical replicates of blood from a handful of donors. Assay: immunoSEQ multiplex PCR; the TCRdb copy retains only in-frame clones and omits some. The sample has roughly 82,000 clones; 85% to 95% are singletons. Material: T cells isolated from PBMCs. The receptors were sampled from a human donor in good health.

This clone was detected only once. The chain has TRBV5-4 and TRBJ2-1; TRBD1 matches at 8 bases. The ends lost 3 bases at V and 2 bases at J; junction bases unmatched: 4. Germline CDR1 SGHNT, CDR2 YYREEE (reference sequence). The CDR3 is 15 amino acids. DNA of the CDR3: TGTGCCAGCAGCTCACAGGGGGTCCCCTACAATGAGCAGTTCTTC. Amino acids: CASSSQGVPYNEQFF.

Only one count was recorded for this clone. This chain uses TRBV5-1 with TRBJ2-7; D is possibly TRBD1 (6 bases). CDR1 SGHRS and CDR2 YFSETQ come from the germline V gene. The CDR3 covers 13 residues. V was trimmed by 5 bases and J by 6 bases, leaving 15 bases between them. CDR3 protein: CASSSTGKLEQYF. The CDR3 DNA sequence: TGCGCCAGCAGTTCTACAGGGAAGCTCGAGCAGTACTTC.

The CDR3 loop is CASSPVRGRDTEAFF. The CDR3 DNA reads as TGTGCCAGCAGTCCTGTCAGGGGTAGGGACACTGAAGCTTTCTTT. The chain links TRBV25-1 to TRBJ1-1, with a weak D call TRBD1 (6 bases). This CDR3 comprises 15 residues. CDR1 is MGHDK, CDR2 SYGVNS, per germline. V lost 5 bases, J lost 3 bases, and 16 bases lay in between.

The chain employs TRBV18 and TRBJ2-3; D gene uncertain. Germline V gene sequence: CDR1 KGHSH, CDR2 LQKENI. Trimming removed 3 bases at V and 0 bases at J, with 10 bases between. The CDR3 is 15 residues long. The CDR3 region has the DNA TGTGCCAGCTCACCCCGAGGCGTAAGCACAGATACGCAGTATTTT. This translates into CASSPRGVSTDTQYF. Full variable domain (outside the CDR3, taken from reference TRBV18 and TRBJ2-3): NAGVMQNPRHLVRRRGQEARLRCSPMKGHSHVYWYRQLPEEGLKFMVYLQKENIIDESGMPKERFSAEFPKEGPSILRIQQVVRGDSAAYFCASSPRGVSTDTQYFGPGTRLTVL.

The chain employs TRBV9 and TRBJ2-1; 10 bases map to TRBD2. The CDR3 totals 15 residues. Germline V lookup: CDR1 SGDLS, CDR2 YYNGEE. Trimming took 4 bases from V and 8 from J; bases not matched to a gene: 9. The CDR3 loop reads CASSILAGPQDEQFF. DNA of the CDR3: TGTGCCAGCAGCATACTAGCGGGACCCCAGGATGAGCAGTTCTTC.

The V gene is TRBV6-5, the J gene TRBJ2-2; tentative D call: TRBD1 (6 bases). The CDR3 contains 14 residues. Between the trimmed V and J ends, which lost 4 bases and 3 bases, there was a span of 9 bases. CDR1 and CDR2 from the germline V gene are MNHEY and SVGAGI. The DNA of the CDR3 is TGTGCCAGCAGTTTAGGACAGTACACCGGGGAGCTGTTTTTT. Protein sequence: CASSLGQYTGELFF.

This chain's CDR3 is CASSPHLYEQYF. CDR3 sequence (DNA): TGTGCCAGCAGTCCTCACCTATACGAGCAGTACTTC. The chain recombines TRBV28 with TRBJ2-7; D not certain. V lost 5 bases and J lost 4, with 9 bases in between. The CDR3 consists of 12 residues. Germline loops: CDR1 MDHEN, CDR2 SYDVKM.

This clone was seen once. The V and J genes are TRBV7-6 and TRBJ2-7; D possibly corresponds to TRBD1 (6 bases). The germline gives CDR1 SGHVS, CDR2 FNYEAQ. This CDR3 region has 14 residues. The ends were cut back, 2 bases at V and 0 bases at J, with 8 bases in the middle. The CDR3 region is CASSLTTGSYEQYF. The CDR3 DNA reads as TGTGCCAGCAGCTTAACGACAGGCTCCTACGAGCAGTACTTC. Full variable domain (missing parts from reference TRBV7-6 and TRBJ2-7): GAGVSQSPRYKVTKRGQDVALRCDPISGHVSLYWYRQALGQGPEFLTYFNYEAQQDKSGLPNDRFSAERPEGSISTLTIQRTEQRDSAMYRCASSLTTGSYEQYFGPGTRLTVT.

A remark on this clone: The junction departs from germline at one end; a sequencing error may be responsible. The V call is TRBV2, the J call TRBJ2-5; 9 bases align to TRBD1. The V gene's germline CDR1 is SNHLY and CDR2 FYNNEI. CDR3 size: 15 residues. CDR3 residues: CASSLNSGTGWVTNF. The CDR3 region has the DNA TGTGCCAGCAGTCTAAACTCCGGGACAGGGTGGGTCACGAACTTC.